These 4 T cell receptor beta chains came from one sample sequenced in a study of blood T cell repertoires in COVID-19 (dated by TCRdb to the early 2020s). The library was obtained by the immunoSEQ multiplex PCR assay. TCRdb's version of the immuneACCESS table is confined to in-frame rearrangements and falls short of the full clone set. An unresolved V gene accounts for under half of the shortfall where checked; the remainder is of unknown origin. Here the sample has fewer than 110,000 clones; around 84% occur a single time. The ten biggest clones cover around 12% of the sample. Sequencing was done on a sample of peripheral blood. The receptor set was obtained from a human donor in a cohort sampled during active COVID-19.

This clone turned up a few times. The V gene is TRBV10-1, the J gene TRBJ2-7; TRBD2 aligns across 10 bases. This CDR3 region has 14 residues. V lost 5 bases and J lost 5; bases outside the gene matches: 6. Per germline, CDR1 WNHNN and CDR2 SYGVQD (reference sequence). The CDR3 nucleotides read TGCGCCAGCAGTCAGCGGGGGGGTATCCACGAGCAGTACTTC. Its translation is CASSQRGGIHEQYF.

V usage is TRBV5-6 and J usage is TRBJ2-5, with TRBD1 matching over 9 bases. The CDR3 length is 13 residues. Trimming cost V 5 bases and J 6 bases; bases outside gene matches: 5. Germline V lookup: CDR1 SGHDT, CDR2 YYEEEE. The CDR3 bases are TGTGCCAGCAGTACGGACAGGGGAAAGACCCAGTACTTC. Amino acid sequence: CASSTDRGKTQYF. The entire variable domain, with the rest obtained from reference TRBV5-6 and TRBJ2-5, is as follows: DAGVTQSPTHLIKTRGQQVTLRCSPKSGHDTVSWYQQALGQGPQFIFQYYEEEERQRGNFPDRFSGHQFPNYSSELNVNALLLGDSALYLCASSTDRGKTQYFGPGTRLLVL.

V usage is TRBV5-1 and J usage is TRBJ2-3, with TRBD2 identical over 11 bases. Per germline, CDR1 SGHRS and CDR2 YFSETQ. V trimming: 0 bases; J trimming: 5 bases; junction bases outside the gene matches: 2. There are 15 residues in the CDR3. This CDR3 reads CASSLGLAGGDTQYF. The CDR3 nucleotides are TGCGCCAGCAGCTTGGGGCTAGCGGGGGGAGATACGCAGTATTTT. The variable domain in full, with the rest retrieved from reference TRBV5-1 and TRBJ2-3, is KAGVTQTPRYLIKTRGQQVTLSCSPISGHRSVSWYQQTPGQGLQFLFEYFSETQRNKGNFPGRFSGRQFSNSRSEMNVSTLELGDSALYLCASSLGLAGGDTQYFGPGTRLTVL.

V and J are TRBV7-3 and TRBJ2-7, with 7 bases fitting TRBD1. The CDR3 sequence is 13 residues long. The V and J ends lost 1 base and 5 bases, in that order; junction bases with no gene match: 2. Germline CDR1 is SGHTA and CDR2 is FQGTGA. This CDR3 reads CASSLRDSDEQYF. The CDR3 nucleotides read TGTGCCAGCAGCTTAAGGGACAGCGACGAGCAGTACTTC.